One T cell receptor beta chain is described in this entry. The data were produced by immunoSEQ multiplex PCR, yet TCRdb's version contains in-frame clones alone and is incomplete. The sample records 70,000 to 80,000 clones, around 90% being singletons. The sample belongs to a study of OX40 agonist ivuxolimab in advanced cancers. The germline CDR1 and CDR2 sequences are MNHEY and SMNVEV (reference sequence). With 6 bases removed from V and 0 bases from J, the gap between germline ends came to 8 bases. CDR3 size: 13 residues. The chain couples TRBV27 to TRBJ2-5, with D tentatively TRBD1 (6 bases). Sequenced here: CD4+ or CD8+ T cells sorted from blood, sampled in a trial of the OX40 agonist ivuxolimab. This receptor was taken from an adult with an advanced solid tumor such as melanoma, head and neck, liver or kidney cancer. The CDR3 here is CASRGQNQETQYF. For the CDR3, the DNA is TGTGCCAGCAGAGGACAGAACCAAGAGACCCAGTACTTC.